This T cell receptor beta chain derives from a study of regulatory T cells in long-lasting Graves disease. The TCR beta library used iRepertoire HTBI primers with Arm-PCR amplification of CDR3. Each CDR3 protein is one row after TCRdb ran MiXCR on the multiplex PCR reads. The sample contains hundreds of thousands of distinct CDR3 sequences, more than 20% of which appear only once. The study, taken as a whole, reports: A greater number of public clonotypes (under 3,000) was shared by persistent patients than by new patients (roughly 930).

Regarding time point: persistent/refractory GD, antithyroid drugs over 5 years with positive TRAb. There was RNA extracted from PBMCs, and the TCR library was made from it. American Thyroid Association guidelines defined how Graves' disease was diagnosed. The patients were drawn from one endocrinology department in Xi'an, China. Approximately 9 milliliters of peripheral blood went into EDTA tubes. This clonotype was recorded at least ten times. Its specificity is unknown. Unmatched junction bases numbered 9, after V lost 6 bases and J lost 2 bases. Germline loops: CDR1 SGHTA, CDR2 FQGNSA. This CDR3 comprises 15 residues.

This chain joins TRBV7-2 and TRBJ2-5; 7 bases align to TRBD2. Material: peripheral blood mononuclear cells (PBMCs), obtained when the disease was refractory, from a patient treated with antithyroid drugs. The sequence derives from a female donor with Graves disease. As DNA, the CDR3 is TGTGCCAGCAGTCCCCCCGGGGGGTCGCAAGAGACCCAGTACTTC. Translating gives CASSPPGGSQETQYF.